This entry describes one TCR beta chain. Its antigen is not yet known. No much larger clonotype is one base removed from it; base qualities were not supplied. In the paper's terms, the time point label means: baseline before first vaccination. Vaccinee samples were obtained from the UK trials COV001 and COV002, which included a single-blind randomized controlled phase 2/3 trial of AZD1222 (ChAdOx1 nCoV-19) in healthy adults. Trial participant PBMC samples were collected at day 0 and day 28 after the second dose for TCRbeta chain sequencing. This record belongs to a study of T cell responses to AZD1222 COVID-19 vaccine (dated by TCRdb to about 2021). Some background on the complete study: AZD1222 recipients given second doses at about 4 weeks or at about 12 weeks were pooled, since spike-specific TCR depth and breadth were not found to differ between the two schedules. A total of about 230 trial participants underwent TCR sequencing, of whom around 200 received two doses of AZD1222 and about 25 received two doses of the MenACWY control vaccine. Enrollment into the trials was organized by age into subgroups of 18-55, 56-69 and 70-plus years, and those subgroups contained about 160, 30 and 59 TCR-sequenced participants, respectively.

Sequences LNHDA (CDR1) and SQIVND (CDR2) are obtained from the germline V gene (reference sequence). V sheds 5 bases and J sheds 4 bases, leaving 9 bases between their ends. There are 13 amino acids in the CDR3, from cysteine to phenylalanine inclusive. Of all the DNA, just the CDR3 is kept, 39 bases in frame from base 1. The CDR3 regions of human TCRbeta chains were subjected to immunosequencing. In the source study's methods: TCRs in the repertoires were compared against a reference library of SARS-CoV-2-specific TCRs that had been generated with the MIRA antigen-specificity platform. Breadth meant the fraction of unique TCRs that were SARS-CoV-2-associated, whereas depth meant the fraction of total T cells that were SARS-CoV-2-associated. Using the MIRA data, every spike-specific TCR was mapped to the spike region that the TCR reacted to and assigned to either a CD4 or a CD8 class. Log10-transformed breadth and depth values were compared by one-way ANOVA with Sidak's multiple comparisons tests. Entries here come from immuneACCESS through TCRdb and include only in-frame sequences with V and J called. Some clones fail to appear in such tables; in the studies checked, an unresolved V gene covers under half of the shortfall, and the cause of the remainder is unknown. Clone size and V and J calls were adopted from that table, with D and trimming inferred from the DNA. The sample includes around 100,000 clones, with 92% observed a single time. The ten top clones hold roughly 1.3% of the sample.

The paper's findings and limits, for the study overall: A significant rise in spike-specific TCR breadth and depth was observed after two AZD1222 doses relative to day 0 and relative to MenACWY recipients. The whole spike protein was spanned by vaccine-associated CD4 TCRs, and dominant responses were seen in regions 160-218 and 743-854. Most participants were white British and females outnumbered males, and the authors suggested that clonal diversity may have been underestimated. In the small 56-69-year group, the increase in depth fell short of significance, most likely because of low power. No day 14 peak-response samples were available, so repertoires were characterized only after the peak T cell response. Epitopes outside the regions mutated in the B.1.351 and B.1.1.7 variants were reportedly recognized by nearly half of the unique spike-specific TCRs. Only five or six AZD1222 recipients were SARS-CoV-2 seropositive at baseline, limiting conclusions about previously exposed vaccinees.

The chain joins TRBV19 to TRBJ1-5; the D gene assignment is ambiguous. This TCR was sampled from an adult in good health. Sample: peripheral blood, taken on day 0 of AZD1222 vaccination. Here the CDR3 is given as CASSQVTNQPQHF. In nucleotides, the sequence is TGTGCCAGTAGTCAAGTGACAAATCAGCCCCAGCATTTT.